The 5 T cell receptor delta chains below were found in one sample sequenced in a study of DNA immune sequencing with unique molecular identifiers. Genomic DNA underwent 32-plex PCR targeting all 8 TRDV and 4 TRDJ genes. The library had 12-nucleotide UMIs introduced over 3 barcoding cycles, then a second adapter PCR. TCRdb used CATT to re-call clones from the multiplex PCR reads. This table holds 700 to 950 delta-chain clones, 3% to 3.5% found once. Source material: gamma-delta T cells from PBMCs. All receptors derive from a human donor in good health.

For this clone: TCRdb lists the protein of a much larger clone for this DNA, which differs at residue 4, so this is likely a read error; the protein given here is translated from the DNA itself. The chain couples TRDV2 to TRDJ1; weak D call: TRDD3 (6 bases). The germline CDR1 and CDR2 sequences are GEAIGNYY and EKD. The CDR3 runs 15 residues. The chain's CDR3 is CACHTVGGTRDKLIF. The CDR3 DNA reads TGTGCCTGTCACACCGTCGGGGGGACTCGGGATAAACTCATCTTT.

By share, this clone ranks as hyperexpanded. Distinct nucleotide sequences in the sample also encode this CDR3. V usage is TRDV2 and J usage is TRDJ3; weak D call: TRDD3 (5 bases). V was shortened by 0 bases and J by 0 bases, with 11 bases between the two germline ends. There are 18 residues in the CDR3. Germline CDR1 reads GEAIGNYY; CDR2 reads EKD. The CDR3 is CACDTVLESSWDTRQMFF. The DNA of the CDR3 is TGTGCCTGTGACACCGTACTGGAGAGCTCCTGGGACACCCGACAGATGTTTTTC.

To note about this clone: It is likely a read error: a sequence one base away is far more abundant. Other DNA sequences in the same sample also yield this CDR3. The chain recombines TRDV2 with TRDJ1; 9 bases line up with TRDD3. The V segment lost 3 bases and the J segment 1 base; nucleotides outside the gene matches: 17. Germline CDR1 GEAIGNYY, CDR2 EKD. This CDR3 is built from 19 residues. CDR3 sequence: CACDPIALGGYRGTDKLIF. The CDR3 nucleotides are TGTGCCTGTGACCCCATAGCACTCGGGGGATACCGGGGCACCGATAAACTCATCTTT.

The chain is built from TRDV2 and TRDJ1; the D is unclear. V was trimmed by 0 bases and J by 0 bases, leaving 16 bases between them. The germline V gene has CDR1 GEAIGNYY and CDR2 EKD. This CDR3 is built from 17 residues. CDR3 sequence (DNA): TGTGCCTGTGACACCTTGAATGTTCGGGAAAACACCGATAAACTCATCTTT. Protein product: CACDTLNVRENTDKLIF.

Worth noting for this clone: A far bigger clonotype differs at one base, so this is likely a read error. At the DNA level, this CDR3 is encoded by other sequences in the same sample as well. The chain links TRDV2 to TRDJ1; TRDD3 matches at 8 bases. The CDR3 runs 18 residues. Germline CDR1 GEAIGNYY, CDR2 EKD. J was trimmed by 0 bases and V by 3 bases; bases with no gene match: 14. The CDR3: CACDPVLGANIYTDKLIF. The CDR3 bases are TGTGCCTGTGACCCCGTACTGGGGGCTAATATTTACACCGATAAACTCATCTTT.